Listed here are 26 T cell receptor beta chains from one sample, sequenced in a study of molecular identifiers for immune sequencing clone quantification. A single record per CDR3 protein comes from TCRdb applying MiXCR to the PCR reads. The sample yields over 550,000 distinct CDR3 sequences, about 25% seen once. The sequenced material came from naive CD8+ T cells from blood, with Jurkat cell RNA spiked in. The sample's subset: FACS-sorted CD8+CD4-CCR7+CD45RA+ naive T cells. These TCRs come from a human donor in good health. Some libraries in this study had Jurkat cell RNA spiked in.

A remark on this clonotype: A much larger clone lies a single base off, so this may be a read error. The rearrangement links TRBV9 to TRBJ2-3; D remains ambiguous. Trimming removed 0 bases at V and 2 bases at J, with 4 bases between. Germline-derived CDR1 and CDR2 are SGDLS and YYNGEE. The CDR3 has 13 amino acids. This CDR3 reads CASSVVNTDTQYF. In nucleotides, the CDR3 is TGTGCCAGCAGCGTAGTAAACACAGATACGCAGTATTTT.

This clonotype showed up many times. This chain uses TRBV30 with TRBJ2-3; the D call may be TRBD1 or TRBD2 (6 bases each). Trimming stripped 2 bases from V and 0 bases from J, with 15 bases between. Germline CDR1 reads GTSNPN; CDR2 reads SVGIG (reference sequence). The CDR3 consists of 16 residues. The CDR3 nucleotides are TGTGCCTGGAGTACCCCGGGGGACACGAGCACAGATACGCAGTATTTT. Protein product: CAWSTPGDTSTDTQYF.

This clonotype came up a few times. This sequence joins TRBV4-1 and TRBJ2-7, with 11 nucleotides matching TRBD2. CDR3 size: 17 residues. Per the germline V gene, CDR1 is MGHRA and CDR2 is YSYEKL. V lost 1 base and J lost 3; bases outside the gene matches: 8. Here the CDR3 reads CASSQVTGTSGLYEQYF. Here the CDR3 DNA reads TGCGCCAGCAGCCAAGTTACCGGGACTAGCGGACTCTACGAGCAGTACTTC.

For this clonotype: Possible read error: a much larger clone is one base away. The rearrangement links TRBV6-2 or TRBV6-3 to TRBJ2-3, with 13 positions matching TRBD2. The CDR3 spans 18 residues. V lost 6 bases, J lost 5 bases, and 14 bases stayed unmatched. Germline CDR1 is MNHEY and CDR2 is SVGEGT. CDR3: CASSSISRTSGGIDTQYF. CDR3 coding DNA: TGTGCCAGCAGCTCCATCTCCCGGACTAGCGGGGGCATAGATACGCAGTATTTT.

Regarding this clonotype: This may come from a read error, since a much larger clone is one base off. Because the CDR3's place on the DNA is in doubt, the DNA is left out and the CDR3 is given as listed by TCRdb. V usage is TRBV28 and J usage is TRBJ1-1; TRBD1, as called in the table, went unchecked against the DNA. Ends included, the CDR3 has 16 residues. CDR1 MDHEN and CDR2 SYDVKM come from the germline V gene. The CDR3: CASSLPQWGQGTEALF.

This clonotype was observed many times. The chain combines TRBV28 with TRBJ1-1; D remains unclear. The CDR3 contains 13 residues. The V and J ends lost 6 bases and 2 bases respectively, with 10 bases between them. Germline CDR1 reads MDHEN; CDR2 reads SYDVKM. As DNA, the CDR3 is TGTGCCAGCAGCTTTCCGTATAACACTGAAGCTTTCTTT. It codes for CASSFPYNTEAFF.

In its sample, this clonotype was seen many times. This chain links TRBV2 with TRBJ2-3, with TRBD1 identical over 7 bases. The V gene end was trimmed by 6 bases and the J gene end by 4 bases; junction bases not matched to a gene: 4. Germline CDR1 is SNHLY and CDR2 is FYNNEI. The CDR3 has 13 amino acids. The CDR3 DNA sequence: TGTGCCAGCAGGACGGGGACAGCAGATACGCAGTATTTT. Translated, it gives CASRTGTADTQYF.

The chain links TRBV30 to TRBJ2-7; D is possibly TRBD1 or TRBD2 (5 bases each). CDR1 and CDR2 (germline): GTSNPN, SVGIG (reference sequence). There are 13 residues in the CDR3. Deletions cut 4 bases from V and 6 bases from J, with 16 bases between. The CDR3 here is CAWKVGQRREQYF. The CDR3 DNA sequence: TGTGCCTGGAAGGTGGGGCAGCGGCGCGAGCAGTACTTC.

This clonotype showed up many times. This chain links TRBV5-6 with TRBJ2-7, with 8 bases aligning to TRBD2. Germline CDR1 SGHDT, CDR2 YYEEEE. There are 14 residues in the CDR3. V lost 0 bases, J lost 5 bases, and 4 bases stayed unmatched. CDR3 sequence: CASSLVGRAHEQYF. CDR3 DNA: TGTGCCAGCAGCTTGGTCGGGAGGGCCCACGAGCAGTACTTC.

Worth noting for this clonotype: An end of the junction does not agree with germline; a read error may underlie this. This chain uses TRBV7-6 with TRBJ2-7; 8 bases align to TRBD2. The CDR3 is 13 amino acids. The germline V gene has CDR1 SGHVS and CDR2 FNYEAQ. The CDR3 region is CASSAGGGYEQSF. DNA of the CDR3: TGTGCCAGCAGCGCGGGCGGGGGGTACGAGCAGTCCTTC.

Turning to this clonotype: One end of the junction does not line up with germline, which may come from a read error. The chain uses TRBV19 and TRBJ2-1, with 9 positions matching TRBD1. This CDR3 is built from 17 residues. The germline gives CDR1 LNHDA, CDR2 SQIVND (reference sequence). CDR3 amino acids: CASSTVSGTGTYNEQLF. In DNA form, the CDR3 reads TGTGCCAGTAGTACCGTGTCCGGGACAGGGACCTACAATGAGCAGCTCTTC. Filled out from reference TRBV19 and TRBJ2-1, the complete variable domain reads DGGITQSPKYLFRKEGQNVTLSCEQNLNHDAMYWYRQDPGQGLRLIYYSQIVNDFQKGDIAEGYSVSREKKESFPLTVTSAQKNPTAFYLCASSTVSGTGTYNEQLFGPGTRLTVL.

This clonotype was observed many times. The chain couples TRBV27 to TRBJ1-4; D possibly corresponds to TRBD1 (5 bases). This CDR3 spans 15 amino acids. Between the trimmed V and J ends, which lost 1 base and 7 bases, there was a span of 13 bases. The V gene's germline CDR1 is MNHEY and CDR2 SMNVEV (reference sequence). CDR3 bases: TGTGCCAGCAGTTTATGGGCAGGGCTAGGTGAAAAACTGTTTTTT. Translation gives CASSLWAGLGEKLFF.

Many counts were recorded for this clonotype. The chain couples TRBV5-8 to TRBJ1-5; tentative D call: TRBD1 (5 bases). The CDR3 runs 14 residues. V lost 2 bases and J lost 4, with 10 bases in between. The V gene's germline CDR1 is SGHTS and CDR2 YDEGEE. CDR3 amino acids: CASSFRGTNQPQHF. The CDR3 DNA reads TGTGCCAGCAGCTTCCGTGGGACTAATCAGCCCCAGCATTTT.

Concerning this clonotype itself: This clone may be a read error of a much larger clone one base away. Since no conserved phenylalanine or tryptophan closes the CDR3, a read error is the likely cause. The chain links TRBV28 to TRBJ1-5; D is uncertain. Germline CDR1 is MDHEN and CDR2 is SYDVKM. The CDR3 runs 13 residues. V was shortened by 3 bases and J by 2 bases, with 5 bases between the two germline ends. The CDR3 loop is CASSFYGNQPQHL. In nucleotides, the CDR3 is TGTGCCAGCAGTTTTTACGGCAATCAGCCCCAGCATCTT.

There are a few counts of this clonotype. This chain joins TRBV27 and TRBJ2-7, with TRBD1 identical over 8 bases. Germline V gene sequence: CDR1 MNHEY, CDR2 SMNVEV (reference sequence). Trimming removed 4 bases from V and 10 bases from J; junction bases left unmatched: 12. The CDR3 is 14 residues long. Here the CDR3 DNA reads TGTGCCAGCAGTTCAATCCCCTTCGGACAGGGACAGTACTTC. Protein product: CASSSIPFGQGQYF.

The gene calls are TRBV12-3 or TRBV12-4 and TRBJ2-3; 7 bases line up with TRBD1. V lost 3 bases to trimming and J lost 4 bases; unmatched junction nucleotides: 4. The CDR3 totals 14 residues. CDR3 residues: CASSFGTDADTQYF. CDR3 nucleotide sequence: TGTGCCAGCAGTTTTGGGACAGACGCAGATACGCAGTATTTT.

This clonotype was recorded a few times. The V and J genes are TRBV5-4 and TRBJ2-7; tentatively, D is TRBD1 (7 bases). Trimming removed 3 bases at V and 4 bases at J, with 20 bases between. The CDR3 has 16 amino acids. Per germline, CDR1 SGHNT and CDR2 YYREEE (reference sequence). The CDR3 sequence is CASSSGGMGVAYEQYF. The CDR3 DNA reads TGTGCCAGCAGCTCAGGGGGGATGGGAGTCGCTTACGAGCAGTACTTC.

As concerns this clonotype: The missing conserved phenylalanine or tryptophan at the end of this CDR3 makes a read error likely. The chain recombines TRBV7-3 with TRBJ2-5; unclear D gene. The V end lost 1 base, the J end lost 3 bases, and 15 bases lay between the germline ends. The CDR3 is 16 residues long. CDR1 and CDR2 (germline): SGHTA, FQGTGA. This CDR3 is CASSLIGGPEEETQYY. The CDR3 nucleotides read TGTGCCAGCAGCTTAATAGGTGGACCCGAGGAAGAGACCCAGTACTAC.

This clonotype was seen a handful of times. The genes are TRBV3-1 and TRBJ2-3; D not resolved. This CDR3 has 17 residues. Germline CDR1 and CDR2: LGHDT and YNNKEL (reference sequence). The V and J ends lost 0 bases and 5 bases respectively, with 18 bases between them. This CDR3 is CASSQDFRFSSGDTQYF. The CDR3 DNA reads TGTGCCAGCAGCCAAGATTTCCGGTTCTCTTCGGGAGATACGCAGTATTTT.

J is TRBJ2-7 and V is TRBV11-2; D gene unclear. CDR3 length: 11 residues. Germline V gives CDR1 SGHAT, CDR2 FQNNGV. Trimming cost V 6 bases and J 5 bases, with 8 bases left between them. In nucleotides, the CDR3 is TGTGCCAGCAGTGATCTTCACGAGCAGTACTTC. Amino acid sequence: CASSDLHEQYF.

This clonotype has only a few counts. V gene TRBV19 combines with J gene TRBJ2-2, with 13 nucleotides matching TRBD2. V was clipped by 1 base and J by 8 bases; unmatched bases: 10. Per germline, CDR1 LNHDA and CDR2 SQIVND (reference sequence). CDR3 length: 18 residues. For the CDR3, the DNA is TGTGCCAGTAGTATAGGTCCGGGACTAGCGGGAAATGAAGGGGAGCTGTTTTTT. This sequence encodes CASSIGPGLAGNEGELFF. Full variable domain (outside the CDR3, taken from reference TRBV19 and TRBJ2-2): DGGITQSPKYLFRKEGQNVTLSCEQNLNHDAMYWYRQDPGQGLRLIYYSQIVNDFQKGDIAEGYSVSREKKESFPLTVTSAQKNPTAFYLCASSIGPGLAGNEGELFFGEGSRLTVL.

Points on this clonotype: A junction boundary mismatches the germline segment, possibly from a read error. The chain couples TRBV6-4 to TRBJ2-3; weak D call: TRBD2 (6 bases). Germline CDR1 MRHNA, CDR2 SNTAGT. The CDR3 runs to 15 residues. CDR3 in amino acids: CASSDGRGGTDAQYF. The CDR3 DNA sequence: TGTGCCAGCAGTGACGGGCGGGGTGGCACAGATGCGCAGTATTTT.

This clonotype was recorded at least ten times. This chain connects TRBV2 to TRBJ1-1; D is ambiguous. The ends were cut back, 6 bases at V and 0 bases at J, with 11 bases in the middle. The CDR3 extends over 14 amino acids. Germline V gives CDR1 SNHLY, CDR2 FYNNEI. The CDR3 coding sequence is TGTGCCAGCAGGAGGGTAGCCCTGAACACTGAAGCTTTCTTT. Translated: CASRRVALNTEAFF.

As regards this clonotype: A read error may explain this, as a much larger clone is one base away. The rearrangement links TRBV7-2 to TRBJ2-1; 8 bases are shared with TRBD2. The CDR3 is made up of 15 amino acids. Germline V gene sequence: CDR1 SGHTA, CDR2 FQGNSA. CDR3 in DNA: TGTGCCAGCAGCTCTTCGGGAGGGTGGTTGAATGAGCAGTCCTTC. This sequence encodes CASSSSGGWLNEQSF.

This clonotype was picked up a small number of times. The V and J genes are TRBV19 and TRBJ2-4; no firm D call. CDR1 is LNHDA, CDR2 SQIVND, per germline (reference sequence). The CDR3 is made up of 14 amino acids. The V and J ends lost 0 bases and 0 bases respectively, with 3 bases between them. The CDR3 is CASSIDIAKNIQYF. Written as DNA, the CDR3 is TGTGCCAGTAGTATAGACATAGCCAAAAACATTCAGTACTTC.

This clonotype was found many times. The chain is built from TRBV29-1 and TRBJ2-7, with 8 positions matching TRBD2. J gave up 5 bases and V 0 bases, and 3 bases lay outside the gene matches. Germline CDR1 reads SQVTM; CDR2 reads ANQGSEA. This CDR3 comprises 13 residues. The chain's CDR3 is CSVEDQAGDEQYF. The CDR3 coding sequence is TGCAGCGTTGAAGATCAAGCGGGAGACGAGCAGTACTTC.